This TCR beta chain is from a study of cytomegalovirus exposure and HLA in healthy donors. General study points: Earlier findings revealed that most TCR beta V segments proved productive either about 87% or about 30% of the time. Most TCR sequences showed up rarely, but some public TCRs showed up in many donors. Fewer N-insertions than the roughly 670-donor mean were reportedly shown by an Asian-associated ancestry cluster in a later analysis.

The junction had 2 bases not matched to a gene; V was cut back by 2 bases and J by 5 bases. Germline V CDR1 and CDR2: KGHSH, LQKENI. This CDR3 contains 13 residues. In the PCR, 60 Vbeta and 13 Jbeta primers were used. Data came from immunoSEQ multiplex PCR; TCRdb stores just in-frame clones and leaves some out. Here the sample spans some 99,000 clones, approximately 80% being singletons. A word on this clone: Its antigen remains unidentified. The sample holds other DNA sequences that translate to the same CDR3.

The sequencing sample was made of PBMCs. V and J are TRBV18 and TRBJ2-7; TRBD1 agrees at 8 bases. This sequence was found in a female donor in good health and CMV-seronegative. DNA of the CDR3: TGTGCCAGCTCACCATTGACAGGGGACGAGCAGTACTTC. It codes for CASSPLTGDEQYF. The full variable domain, in which reference TRBV18 and TRBJ2-7 provide the parts outside the CDR3, is NAGVMQNPRHLVRRRGQEARLRCSPMKGHSHVYWYRQLPEEGLKFMVYLQKENIIDESGMPKERFSAEFPKEGPSILRIQQVVRGDSAAYFCASSPLTGDEQYFGPGTRLTVT.